Below, 14 T cell receptor beta chains from the same sample are listed, as sequenced in a study of T-cell reconstitution after alpha-beta-depleted transplantation in children. This sample's TCRbeta library carried unique molecular identifier barcodes. TCRdb called the PCR reads again in MiXCR, with one record for every CDR3 protein. Of about 470,000 distinct CDR3 sequences in the sample, over 40% were seen once. Sequenced here: PBMCs, sampled before TCRalphabeta/CD19-depleted stem cell transplant. These receptors all come from a girl aged 2-10 years with aplastic anemia, due to receive a stem cell transplant.

This clonotype was picked up many times. The rearrangement links TRBV20-1 to TRBJ2-1; 9 nucleotides agree with TRBD1. The germline V gene has CDR1 DFQATT and CDR2 SNEGSKA (reference sequence). This CDR3 contains 16 residues. V shed 3 bases, J shed 7 bases, and the junction held 13 bases outside the gene matches. In nucleotides, the CDR3 is TGCAGTGCTAGCGAGGGAGGACAGGGGAGTAGGAATGAGCAGTTCTTC. Protein product: CSASEGGQGSRNEQFF.

This clonotype was counted a few times. The rearrangement links TRBV28 to TRBJ1-5; 8 bases are shared with TRBD1. V shed 6 bases and J 3 bases; nucleotides not matched to a gene: 10. Germline CDR1 reads MDHEN; CDR2 reads SYDVKM. The CDR3 is 16 residues long. CDR3 DNA: TGTGCCAGCAGCTCACGACGGACAGGGAACAATCAGCCCCAGCATTTT. Encoded protein: CASSSRRTGNNQPQHF. Full variable domain (missing parts from reference TRBV28 and TRBJ1-5): DVKVTQSSRYLVKRTGEKVFLECVQDMDHENMFWYRQDPGLGLRLIYFSYDVKMKEKGDIPEGYSVSREKKERFSLILESASTNQTSMYLCASSSRRTGNNQPQHFGDGTRLSIL.

This sequence joins TRBV27 and TRBJ1-6, with TRBD1 as a possible D gene (6 bases). The germline CDR1 and CDR2 sequences are MNHEY and SMNVEV (reference sequence). The CDR3 has 13 residues. V lost 7 bases and J 9 bases, leaving 13 bases between the germline ends. CDR3 sequence: CASTAGVGSPLHF. The CDR3, as DNA: TGTGCCAGCACCGCAGGGGTTGGTTCACCCCTCCACTTT.

The CDR3 sequence is CSAAKVGTSTDTQYF. CDR3 nucleotides: TGCAGTGCGGCTAAGGTGGGAACTAGCACAGATACGCAGTATTTT. The rearrangement links TRBV20-1 to TRBJ2-3, with D hard to call. CDR1 and CDR2 from the germline V gene are DFQATT and SNEGSKA (reference sequence). This CDR3 has 15 residues. Deletions cut 6 bases from V and 0 bases from J, with 16 bases between.

This chain connects TRBV7-2 to TRBJ2-7; D possibly matches TRBD1 or TRBD2 (7 bases each). The germline gives CDR1 SGHTA, CDR2 FQGNSA. V was clipped by 4 bases and J by 5 bases, with 15 bases between them. The CDR3 consists of 14 residues. In DNA form, the CDR3 reads TGTGCCAGCAGCTCCAGGGGGGGGCGAAACGAGCAGTACTTC. It is translated as CASSSRGGRNEQYF.

This clonotype was observed a single time. This rearrangement joins TRBV7-9 to TRBJ1-5; 10 bases fit TRBD1. CDR3 length: 16 residues. Trimming at V came to 2 bases and at J to 2 bases, leaving 3 bases not matched to a gene. CDR1 SEHNR and CDR2 FQNEAQ come from the germline V gene (reference sequence). This CDR3 reads CASSLWGTGGNQPQHF. The CDR3 nucleotides read TGTGCCAGCAGCTTATGGGGGACAGGGGGCAATCAGCCCCAGCATTTT. Full variable domain (outside the CDR3, taken from reference TRBV7-9 and TRBJ1-5): DTGVSQNPRHKITKRGQNVTFRCDPISEHNRLYWYRQTLGQGPEFLTYFQNEAQLEKSRLLSDRFSAERPKGSFSTLEIQRTEQGDSAMYLCASSLWGTGGNQPQHFGDGTRLSIL.

In this sample, this clonotype turned up many times. V is TRBV5-1 and J is TRBJ1-2; D might be TRBD1 (6 bases). This CDR3 region has 16 residues. Germline loops: CDR1 SGHRS, CDR2 YFSETQ. Deletions cut 7 bases from V and 2 bases from J, with 21 bases between. CDR3 protein: CASGDITGPLNYGYTF. The CDR3 DNA follows: TGCGCCAGCGGCGATATTACAGGGCCTTTAAACTATGGCTACACCTTC.

This clonotype was seen a few times. The gene calls are TRBV20-1 and TRBJ2-1; 9 nucleotides agree with TRBD2. Germline loops: CDR1 DFQATT, CDR2 SNEGSKA (reference sequence). J was trimmed by 2 bases and V by 3 bases; bases with no gene match: 8. This CDR3 comprises 16 residues. The CDR3 loop reads CSARETSGEAYNEQFF. In DNA form, the CDR3 reads TGCAGTGCTAGGGAGACTAGCGGCGAAGCCTACAATGAGCAGTTCTTC.

This clonotype was counted once. The chain carries TRBV29-1 and TRBJ1-2; TRBD1 aligns across 7 bases. The V gene end was trimmed by 8 bases and the J gene end by 2 bases; junction bases not matched to a gene: 8. Germline values: CDR1 SQVTM, CDR2 ANQGSEA. The CDR3 is 13 amino acids. DNA of the CDR3: TGCAGCATCCGAGGGGGCGAGAACTATGGCTACACCTTC. Protein: CSIRGGENYGYTF.

V is TRBV13 and J is TRBJ2-3; 13 nucleotides line up with TRBD2. The J segment lost 2 bases and the V segment lost 4 bases, leaving 12 bases of the junction unmatched. The CDR3 sequence is 19 residues long. Germline lookup yields CDR1 PRHDT and CDR2 FYEKMQ (reference sequence). CDR3 region: CASSSRLAGGTLYTDTQYF. The CDR3 nucleotides read TGTGCCAGCAGCTCCAGACTAGCGGGAGGCACTCTGTACACAGATACGCAGTATTTT.

This clonotype was observed at least ten times. V and J are TRBV5-1 and TRBJ1-1, with TRBD1 identical over 7 bases. CDR3 length: 13 amino acids. J lost 2 bases, V lost 7 bases, and 5 bases had no gene match. The germline gives CDR1 SGHRS, CDR2 YFSETQ. The CDR3 DNA is TGCGCCAGCGGGGGGACAGACAACACTGAAGCTTTCTTT. Residues: CASGGTDNTEAFF.

This clonotype was seen repeatedly, ten times or more. The V gene is TRBV6-6, the J gene TRBJ1-2; 7 bases align to TRBD1. From germline, CDR1 is MNHNY and CDR2 SVGAGI (reference sequence). The CDR3 covers 13 residues. Germline trimming cut 4 bases from V and 4 bases from J; bases unmatched to any gene: 3. CDR3 sequence reads: CASSSRDSYGYTF. CDR3 sequence (DNA): TGTGCCAGCAGTTCCCGGGACAGCTATGGCTACACCTTC.

The J gene is TRBJ1-5, the V gene TRBV20-1; D unresolved. The CDR3 sequence is 17 residues long. The V end was cut by 0 bases, the J end by 0 bases, with 15 bases between. CDR1 is DFQATT and CDR2 is SNEGSKA in the germline V gene (reference sequence). The CDR3 loop reads CSARDRFQFRSNQPQHF. In nucleotides, the CDR3 is TGCAGTGCTAGAGATCGCTTTCAGTTCCGTAGCAATCAGCCCCAGCATTTT.

The genes are TRBV29-1 and TRBJ2-7; 7 nucleotides match TRBD1. The germline V gene encodes CDR1 SQVTM and CDR2 ANQGSEA. The CDR3 spans 13 residues. V lost 5 bases to trimming and J lost 3 bases; unmatched junction nucleotides: 7. The CDR3 nucleotides read TGCAGCGTTCTCCTAGGGGGCCGCTACGAGCAGTACTTC. Encoded protein: CSVLLGGRYEQYF.